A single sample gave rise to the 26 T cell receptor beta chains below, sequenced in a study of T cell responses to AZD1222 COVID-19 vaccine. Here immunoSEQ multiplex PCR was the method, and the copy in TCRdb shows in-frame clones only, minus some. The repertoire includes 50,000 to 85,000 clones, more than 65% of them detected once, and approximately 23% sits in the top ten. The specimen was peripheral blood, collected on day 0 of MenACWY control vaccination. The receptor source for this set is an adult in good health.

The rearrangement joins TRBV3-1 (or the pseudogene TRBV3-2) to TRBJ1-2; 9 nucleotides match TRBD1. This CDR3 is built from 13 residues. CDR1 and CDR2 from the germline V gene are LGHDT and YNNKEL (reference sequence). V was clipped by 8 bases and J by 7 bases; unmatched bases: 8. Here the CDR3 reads CASQRTGESGYTF. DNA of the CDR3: TGTGCCAGCCAAAGGACAGGGGAGAGTGGCTACACCTTC.

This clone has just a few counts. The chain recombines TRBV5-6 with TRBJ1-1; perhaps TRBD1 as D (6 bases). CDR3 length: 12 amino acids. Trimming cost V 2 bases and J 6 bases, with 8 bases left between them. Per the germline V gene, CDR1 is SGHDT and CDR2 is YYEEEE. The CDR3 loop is CASSLGGPEAFF. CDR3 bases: TGTGCCAGCAGCTTAGGGGGGCCTGAAGCTTTCTTT.

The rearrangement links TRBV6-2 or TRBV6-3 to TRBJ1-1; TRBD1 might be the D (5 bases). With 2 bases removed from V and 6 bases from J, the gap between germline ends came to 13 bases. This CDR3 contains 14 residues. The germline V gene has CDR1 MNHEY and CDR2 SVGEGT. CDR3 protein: CASSYEMRGAEAFF. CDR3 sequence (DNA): TGTGCCAGCAGTTACGAAATGAGGGGCGCTGAAGCTTTCTTT.

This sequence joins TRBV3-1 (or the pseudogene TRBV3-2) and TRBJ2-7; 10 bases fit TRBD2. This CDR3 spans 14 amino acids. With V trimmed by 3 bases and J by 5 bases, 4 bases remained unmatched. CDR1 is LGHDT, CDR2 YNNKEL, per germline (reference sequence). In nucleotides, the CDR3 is TGTGCCAGCAGCCAGCTAGCGGGAGAACACGAGCAGTACTTC. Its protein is CASSQLAGEHEQYF.

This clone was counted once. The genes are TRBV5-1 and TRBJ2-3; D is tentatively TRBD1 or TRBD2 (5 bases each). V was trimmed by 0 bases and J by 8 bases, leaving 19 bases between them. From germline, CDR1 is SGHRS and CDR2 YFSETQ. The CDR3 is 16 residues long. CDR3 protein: CASSLDLLFSGTTQYF. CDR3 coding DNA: TGCGCCAGCAGCTTGGATCTCCTCTTCTCTGGGACTACGCAGTATTTT.

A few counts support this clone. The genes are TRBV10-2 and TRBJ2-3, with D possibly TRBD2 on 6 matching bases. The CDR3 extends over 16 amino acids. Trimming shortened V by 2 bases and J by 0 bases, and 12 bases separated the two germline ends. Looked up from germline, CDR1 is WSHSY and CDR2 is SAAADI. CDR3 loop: CASSETAGFSTDTQYF. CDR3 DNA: TGCGCCAGCAGTGAGACTGCGGGATTTAGCACAGATACGCAGTATTTT.

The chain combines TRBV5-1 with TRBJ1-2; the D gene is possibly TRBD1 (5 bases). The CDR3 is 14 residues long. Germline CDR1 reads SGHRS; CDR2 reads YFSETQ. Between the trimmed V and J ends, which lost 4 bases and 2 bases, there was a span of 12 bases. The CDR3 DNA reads TGCGCCAGCAGCCCCGGGGGGGGGAACTATGGCTACACCTTC. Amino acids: CASSPGGGNYGYTF.

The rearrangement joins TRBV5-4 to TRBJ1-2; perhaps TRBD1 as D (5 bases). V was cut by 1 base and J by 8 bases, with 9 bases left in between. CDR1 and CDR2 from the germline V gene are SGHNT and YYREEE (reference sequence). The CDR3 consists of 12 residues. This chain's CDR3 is CASSLPGDGYTF. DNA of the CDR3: TGTGCCAGCAGCTTGCCGGGGGACGGCTACACCTTC.

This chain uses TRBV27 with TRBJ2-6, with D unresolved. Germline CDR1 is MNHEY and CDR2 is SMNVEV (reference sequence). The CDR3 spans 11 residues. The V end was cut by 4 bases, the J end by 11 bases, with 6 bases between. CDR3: CASSSGHVLTF. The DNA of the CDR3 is TGTGCCAGCAGTTCCGGTCACGTCCTGACTTTC. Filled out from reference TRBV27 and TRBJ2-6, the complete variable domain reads EAQVTQNPRYLITVTGKKLTVTCSQNMNHEYMSWYRQDPGLGLRQIYYSMNVEVTDKGDVPEGYKVSRKEKRNFPLILESPSPNQTSLYFCASSSGHVLTFGAGSRLTVL.

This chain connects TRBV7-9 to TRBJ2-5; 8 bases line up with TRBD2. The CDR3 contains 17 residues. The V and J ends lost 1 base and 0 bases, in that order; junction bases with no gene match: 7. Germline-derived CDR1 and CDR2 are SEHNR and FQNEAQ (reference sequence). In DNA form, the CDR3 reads TGTGCCAGCAGCTTAGGGCCGGGAGGGCCGAACCAAGAGACCCAGTACTTC. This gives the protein CASSLGPGGPNQETQYF.

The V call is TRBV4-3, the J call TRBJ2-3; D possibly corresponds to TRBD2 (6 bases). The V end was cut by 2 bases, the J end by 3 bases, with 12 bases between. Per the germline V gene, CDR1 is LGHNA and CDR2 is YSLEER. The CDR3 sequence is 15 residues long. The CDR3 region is CASSQIAGGTDTQYF. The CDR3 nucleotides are TGCGCCAGCAGCCAAATAGCCGGGGGAACAGATACGCAGTATTTT.

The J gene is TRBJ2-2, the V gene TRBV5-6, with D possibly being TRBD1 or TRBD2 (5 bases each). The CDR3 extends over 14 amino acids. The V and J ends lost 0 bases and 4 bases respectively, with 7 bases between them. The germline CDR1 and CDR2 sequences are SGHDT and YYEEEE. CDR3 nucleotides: TGTGCCAGCAGCTTGGGGGGACGCACCGGGGAGCTGTTTTTT. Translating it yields CASSLGGRTGELFF.

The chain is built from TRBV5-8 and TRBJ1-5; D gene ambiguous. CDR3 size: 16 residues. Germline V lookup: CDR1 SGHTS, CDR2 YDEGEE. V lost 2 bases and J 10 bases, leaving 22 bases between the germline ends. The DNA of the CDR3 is TGTGCCAGCAGCTTTTCAGGCCTCCCACATGGGGAACCCCAGCATTTT. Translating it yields CASSFSGLPHGEPQHF.

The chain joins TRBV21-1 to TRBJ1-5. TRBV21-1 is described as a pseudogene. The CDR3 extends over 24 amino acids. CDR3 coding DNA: TGTGCCAGCAGCAGCGGGCCGGAGACAGAGACGAGAATTTTCGTACCTTATAGCAATCAGCCCCAGCATTTT. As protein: CASSSGPETETRIFVPYSNQPQHF.

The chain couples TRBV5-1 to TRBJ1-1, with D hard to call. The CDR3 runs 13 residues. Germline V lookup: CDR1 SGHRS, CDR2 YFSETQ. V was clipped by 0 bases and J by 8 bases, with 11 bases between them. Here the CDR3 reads CASSLAQRQEAFF. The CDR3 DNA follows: TGCGCCAGCAGCTTGGCACAAAGACAAGAAGCTTTCTTT.

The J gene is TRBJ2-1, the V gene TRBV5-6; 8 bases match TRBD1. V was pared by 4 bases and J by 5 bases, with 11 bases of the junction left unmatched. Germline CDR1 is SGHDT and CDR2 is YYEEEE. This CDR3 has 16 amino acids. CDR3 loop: CASSPGTGGENNEQFF. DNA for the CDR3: TGTGCCAGCAGCCCAGGTACAGGGGGTGAGAACAATGAGCAGTTCTTC.

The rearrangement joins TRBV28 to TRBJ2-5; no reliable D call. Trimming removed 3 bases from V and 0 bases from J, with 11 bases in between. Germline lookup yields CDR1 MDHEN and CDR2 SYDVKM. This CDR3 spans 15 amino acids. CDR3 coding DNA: TGTGCCAGCAGTTTGAGTGGATTCGACCAAGAGACCCAGTACTTC. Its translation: CASSLSGFDQETQYF.

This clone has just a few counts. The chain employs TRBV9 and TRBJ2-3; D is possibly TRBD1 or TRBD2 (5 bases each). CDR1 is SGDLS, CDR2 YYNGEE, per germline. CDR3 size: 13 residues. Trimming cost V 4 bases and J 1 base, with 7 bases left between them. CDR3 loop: CASSWDGTDTQYF. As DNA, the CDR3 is TGTGCCAGCAGCTGGGACGGCACAGATACGCAGTATTTT. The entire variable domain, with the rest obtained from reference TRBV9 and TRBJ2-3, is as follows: DSGVTQTPKHLITATGQRVTLRCSPRSGDLSVYWYQQSLDQGLQFLIQYYNGEERAKGNILERFSAQQFPDLHSELNLSSLELGDSALYFCASSWDGTDTQYFGPGTRLTVL.

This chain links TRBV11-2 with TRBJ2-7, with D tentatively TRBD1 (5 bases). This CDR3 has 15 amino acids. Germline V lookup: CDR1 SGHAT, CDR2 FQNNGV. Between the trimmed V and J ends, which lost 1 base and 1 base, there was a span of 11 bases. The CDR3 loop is CASSLGADISYEQYF. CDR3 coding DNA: TGTGCCAGCAGCTTAGGGGCGGACATTTCCTACGAGCAGTACTTC.

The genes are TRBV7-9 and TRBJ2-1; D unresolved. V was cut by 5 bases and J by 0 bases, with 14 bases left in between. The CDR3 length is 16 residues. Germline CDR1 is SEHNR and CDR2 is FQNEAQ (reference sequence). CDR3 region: CASSQLIAVSYNEQFF. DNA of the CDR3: TGTGCCAGCAGCCAACTTATAGCAGTCTCCTACAATGAGCAGTTCTTC.

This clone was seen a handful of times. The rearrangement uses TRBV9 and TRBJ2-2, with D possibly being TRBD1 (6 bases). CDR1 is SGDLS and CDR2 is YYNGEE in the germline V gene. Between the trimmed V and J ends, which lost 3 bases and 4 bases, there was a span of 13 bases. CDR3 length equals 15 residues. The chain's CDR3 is CASSAPGAGTGELFF. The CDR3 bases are TGTGCCAGCAGCGCCCCAGGGGCGGGCACCGGGGAGCTGTTTTTT.

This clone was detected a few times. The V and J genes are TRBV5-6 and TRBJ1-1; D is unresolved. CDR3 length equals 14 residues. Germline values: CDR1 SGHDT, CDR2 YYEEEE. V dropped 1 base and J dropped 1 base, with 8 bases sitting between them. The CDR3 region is CASSLYGPNTEAFF. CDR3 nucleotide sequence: TGTGCCAGCAGCTTGTACGGACCGAACACTGAAGCTTTCTTT.

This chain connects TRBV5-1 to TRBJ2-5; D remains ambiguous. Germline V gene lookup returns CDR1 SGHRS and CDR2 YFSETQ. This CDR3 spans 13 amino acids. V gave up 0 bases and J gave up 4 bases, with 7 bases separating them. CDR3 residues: CASSLGMAETQYF. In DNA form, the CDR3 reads TGCGCCAGCAGCTTGGGGATGGCAGAGACCCAGTACTTC.

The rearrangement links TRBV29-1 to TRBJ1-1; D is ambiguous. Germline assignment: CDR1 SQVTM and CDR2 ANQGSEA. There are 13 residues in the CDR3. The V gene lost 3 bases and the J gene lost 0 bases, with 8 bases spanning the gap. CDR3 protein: CSVERRMNTEAFF. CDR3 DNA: TGCAGCGTTGAGCGGCGGATGAACACTGAAGCTTTCTTT.

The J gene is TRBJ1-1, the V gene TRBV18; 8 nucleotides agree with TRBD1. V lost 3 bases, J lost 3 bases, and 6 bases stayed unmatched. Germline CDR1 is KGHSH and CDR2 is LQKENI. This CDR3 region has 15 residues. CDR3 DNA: TGTGCCAGCTCACCCAGACAGGGGATAGACACTGAAGCTTTCTTT. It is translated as CASSPRQGIDTEAFF.

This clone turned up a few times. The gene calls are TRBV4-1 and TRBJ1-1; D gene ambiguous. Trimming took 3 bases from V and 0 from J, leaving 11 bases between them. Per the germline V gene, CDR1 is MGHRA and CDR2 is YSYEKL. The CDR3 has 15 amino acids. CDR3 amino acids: CASSHPSILNTEAFF. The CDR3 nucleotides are TGCGCCAGCAGCCATCCCTCGATTTTGAACACTGAAGCTTTCTTT.